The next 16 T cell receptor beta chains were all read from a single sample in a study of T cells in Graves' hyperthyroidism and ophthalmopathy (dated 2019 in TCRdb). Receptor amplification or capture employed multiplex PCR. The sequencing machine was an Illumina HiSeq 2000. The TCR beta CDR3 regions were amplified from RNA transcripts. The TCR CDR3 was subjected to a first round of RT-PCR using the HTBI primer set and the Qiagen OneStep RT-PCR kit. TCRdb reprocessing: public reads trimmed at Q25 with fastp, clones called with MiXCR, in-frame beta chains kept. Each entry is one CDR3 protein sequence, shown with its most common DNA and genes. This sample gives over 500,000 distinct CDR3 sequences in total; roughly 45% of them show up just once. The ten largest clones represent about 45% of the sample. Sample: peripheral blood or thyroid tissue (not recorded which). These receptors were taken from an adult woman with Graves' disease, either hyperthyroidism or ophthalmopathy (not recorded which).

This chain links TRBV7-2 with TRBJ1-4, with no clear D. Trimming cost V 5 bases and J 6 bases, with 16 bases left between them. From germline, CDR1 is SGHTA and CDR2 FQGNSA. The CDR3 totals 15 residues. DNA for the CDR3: TGTGCCAGCAGCCAAGGCGCGGGAGGCCATGAAAAACTGTTTTTT. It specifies CASSQGAGGHEKLFF.

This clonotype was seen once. This chain's CDR3 is CASRGQGAGTNEKLFF. CDR3 nucleotides: TGTGCCAGCAGAGGACAGGGGGCTGGAACTAATGAAAAACTGTTTTTT. This chain uses TRBV11-2 with TRBJ1-4; 11 bases are shared with TRBD1. Trimming removed 6 bases from V and 1 base from J; junction bases left unmatched: 4. The CDR3 covers 16 residues. Germline-derived CDR1 and CDR2 are SGHAT and FQNNGV.

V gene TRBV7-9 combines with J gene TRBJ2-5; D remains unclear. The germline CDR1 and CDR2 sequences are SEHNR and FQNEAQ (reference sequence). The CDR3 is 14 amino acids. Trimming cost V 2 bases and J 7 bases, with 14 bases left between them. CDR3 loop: CASSLNSVYGTQYF. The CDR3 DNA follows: TGTGCCAGCAGCTTAAACTCTGTGTATGGGACCCAGTACTTC. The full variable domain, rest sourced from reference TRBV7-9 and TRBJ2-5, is DTGVSQNPRHKITKRGQNVTFRCDPISEHNRLYWYRQTLGQGPEFLTYFQNEAQLEKSRLLSDRFSAERPKGSFSTLEIQRTEQGDSAMYLCASSLNSVYGTQYFGPGTRLLVL.

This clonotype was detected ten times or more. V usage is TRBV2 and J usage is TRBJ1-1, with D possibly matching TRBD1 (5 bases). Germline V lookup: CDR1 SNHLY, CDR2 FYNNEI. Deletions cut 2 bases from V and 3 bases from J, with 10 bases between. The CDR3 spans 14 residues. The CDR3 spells CASSERGWDTEAFF. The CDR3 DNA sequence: TGTGCCAGCAGTGAAAGGGGATGGGACACTGAAGCTTTCTTT.

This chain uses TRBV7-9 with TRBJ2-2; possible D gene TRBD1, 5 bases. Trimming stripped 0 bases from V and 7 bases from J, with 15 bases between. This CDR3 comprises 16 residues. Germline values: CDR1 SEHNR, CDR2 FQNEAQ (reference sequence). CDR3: CASSLAFRAPGGELFF. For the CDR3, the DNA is TGTGCCAGCAGCTTAGCCTTCAGGGCGCCGGGCGGGGAGCTGTTTTTT.

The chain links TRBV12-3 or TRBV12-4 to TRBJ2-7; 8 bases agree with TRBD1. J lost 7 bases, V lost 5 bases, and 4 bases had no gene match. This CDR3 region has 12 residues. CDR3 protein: CASSGQGVEQYF. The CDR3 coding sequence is TGTGCCAGCAGTGGACAGGGTGTTGAGCAGTACTTC.

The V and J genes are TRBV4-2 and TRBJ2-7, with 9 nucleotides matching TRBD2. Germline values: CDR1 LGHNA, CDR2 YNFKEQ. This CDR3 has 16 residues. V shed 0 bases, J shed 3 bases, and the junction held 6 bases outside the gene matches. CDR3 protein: CASSQEEGTSCYEQYF. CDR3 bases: TGTGCCAGCAGCCAAGAGGAAGGGACTAGCTGCTACGAGCAGTACTTC.

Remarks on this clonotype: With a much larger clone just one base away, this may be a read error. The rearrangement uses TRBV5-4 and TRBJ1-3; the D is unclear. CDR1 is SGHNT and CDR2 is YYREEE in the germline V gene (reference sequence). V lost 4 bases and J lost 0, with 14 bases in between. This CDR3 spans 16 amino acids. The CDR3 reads CASSLEVNPSGNTIYF. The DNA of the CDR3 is TGTGCCAGCAGCCTCGAAGTCAACCCCTCTGGAAACACCATATATTTT. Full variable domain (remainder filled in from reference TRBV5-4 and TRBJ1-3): ETGVTQSPTHLIKTRGQQVTLRCSSQSGHNTVSWYQQALGQGPQFIFQYYREEENGRGNFPPRFSGLQFPNYSSELNVNALELDDSALYLCASSLEVNPSGNTIYFGEGSWLTVV.

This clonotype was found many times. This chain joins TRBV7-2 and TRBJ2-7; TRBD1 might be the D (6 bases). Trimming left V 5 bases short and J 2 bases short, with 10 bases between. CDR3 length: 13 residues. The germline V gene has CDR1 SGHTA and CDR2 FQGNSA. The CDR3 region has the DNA TGTGCCAGCAGCCTACAGGGACCCTACGAGCAGTACTTC. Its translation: CASSLQGPYEQYF.

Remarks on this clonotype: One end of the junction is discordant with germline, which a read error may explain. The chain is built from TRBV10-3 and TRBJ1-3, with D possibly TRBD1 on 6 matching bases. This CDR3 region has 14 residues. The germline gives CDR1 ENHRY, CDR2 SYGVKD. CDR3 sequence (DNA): TGTGCCATCAGTGGGGACATCTCTGGAAGCACCATATATTTT. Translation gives CAISGDISGSTIYF.

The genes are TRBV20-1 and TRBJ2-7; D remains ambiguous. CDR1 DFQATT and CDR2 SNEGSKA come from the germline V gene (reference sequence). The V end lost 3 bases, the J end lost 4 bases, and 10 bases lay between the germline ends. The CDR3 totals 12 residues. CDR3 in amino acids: CSASYGLYEQYF. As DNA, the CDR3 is TGCAGTGCTAGTTACGGCCTTTACGAGCAGTACTTC.

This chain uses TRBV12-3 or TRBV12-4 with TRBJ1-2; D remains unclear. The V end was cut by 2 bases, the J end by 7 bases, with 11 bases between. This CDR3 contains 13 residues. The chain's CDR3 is CASSLRIESGYTF. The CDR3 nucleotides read TGTGCCAGCAGTTTAAGGATCGAGTCTGGCTACACCTTC.

As DNA, the CDR3 is TGCAGCGTTTGTTTGCAACCTAATCAGCCCCAGCATTTT. Translated, it gives CSVCLQPNQPQHF. The chain has TRBV29-1 and TRBJ1-5; D gene uncertain. The V gene's germline CDR1 is SQVTM and CDR2 ANQGSEA. Trimming left V 5 bases short and J 4 bases short, with 12 bases between. This CDR3 comprises 13 residues.

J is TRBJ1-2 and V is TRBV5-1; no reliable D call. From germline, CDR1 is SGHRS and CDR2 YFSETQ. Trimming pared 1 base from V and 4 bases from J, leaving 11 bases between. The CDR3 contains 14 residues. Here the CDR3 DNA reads TGCGCCAGCAGCTTGCCTGAGGGCAGCTATGGCTACACCTTC. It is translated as CASSLPEGSYGYTF.

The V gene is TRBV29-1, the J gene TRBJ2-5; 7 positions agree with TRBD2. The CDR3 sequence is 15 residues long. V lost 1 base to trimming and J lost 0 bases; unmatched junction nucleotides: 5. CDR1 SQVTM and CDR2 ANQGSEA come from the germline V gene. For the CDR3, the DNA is TGCAGCGTTGAAGGGGGAACTAGCGACCAAGAGACCCAGTACTTC. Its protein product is CSVEGGTSDQETQYF.

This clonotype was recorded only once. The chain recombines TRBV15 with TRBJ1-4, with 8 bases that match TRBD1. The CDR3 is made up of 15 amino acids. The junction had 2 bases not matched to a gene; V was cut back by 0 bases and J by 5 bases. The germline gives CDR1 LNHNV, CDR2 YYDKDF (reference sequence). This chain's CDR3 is CATSRERTGNEKLFF. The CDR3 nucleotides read TGTGCCACCAGCAGAGAAAGGACAGGGAATGAAAAACTGTTTTTT.